The 10 T cell receptor beta chains given below trace back to one sample, sequenced in a study of CD8+CD57+ T cells in acquired aplastic anemia. Investigators profiled TCR beta VDJ and CDR3 from genomic DNA template. Each CDR3 protein is one row after TCRdb ran MiXCR on the reads. The sample consists of approximately 120,000 distinct CDR3 sequences, less than 50% of them appearing once. Only patients with CD8+CD57+ cell expansion on flow cytometry were chosen for sequencing. The sequenced sample was sorted CD4+, CD8+, or CD8+CD57+ T cells (not recorded which) from PBMCs. These receptors came from a human donor with aplastic anemia.

About this clonotype itself: Relative to the germline gene, one junction end is altered; a read error may explain this. The chain is built from TRBV7-7 and TRBJ2-5; D tentatively reads TRBD1 or TRBD2 (5 bases each). Germline values: CDR1 SSHAT, CDR2 FNYEAQ (reference sequence). The CDR3 loop spans 13 amino acids. CDR3 residues: CSVAPGTQETQYF. The CDR3 coding sequence is TGCAGCGTCGCTCCAGGGACCCAAGAGACCCAGTACTTC.

Ten or more counts support this clonotype. V and J are TRBV5-6 and TRBJ2-7, with D hard to call. Trimming shortened V by 3 bases and J by 0 bases, and 1 base separated the two germline ends. CDR1 SGHDT and CDR2 YYEEEE come from the germline V gene. The CDR3 runs 11 residues. The CDR3 sequence is CASSSSYEQYV. The CDR3 DNA is TGTGCCAGCAGCTCCTCCTACGAGCAGTACGTC.

The chain joins TRBV10-3 to TRBJ2-7, with no clear D. V dropped 7 bases and J dropped 3 bases, with 22 bases sitting between them. Germline V gene lookup returns CDR1 ENHRY and CDR2 SYGVKD. This CDR3 has 16 residues. The CDR3 here is CAITPVMAAQIYEQYF. The CDR3 DNA reads as TGTGCCATCACCCCCGTTATGGCAGCTCAGATCTACGAGCAGTACTTC.

This chain uses TRBV11-1 with TRBJ2-7; 16 nucleotides align to TRBD2. The CDR3 runs to 16 residues. The germline V gene encodes CDR1 SGHAT and CDR2 FQDESV (reference sequence). With V trimmed by 5 bases and J by 6 bases, 7 bases remained unmatched. CDR3 in DNA: TGTGCCAGCAGCCCCGGGACTAGCGGGGGGGGACTCGAGCAGTACTTC. Translating gives CASSPGTSGGGLEQYF.

V and J are TRBV19 and TRBJ2-1, with 8 positions matching TRBD2. After removal of 9 bases from V and 4 bases from J, the junction contained 8 bases not matched to a gene. The V gene's germline CDR1 is LNHDA and CDR2 SQIVND (reference sequence). CDR3 length equals 14 residues. CDR3 loop: CASSRSGDYNEQFF. Here the CDR3 DNA reads TGTGCCAGCAGCCGTAGCGGGGATTACAATGAGCAGTTCTTC.

The V and J genes are TRBV19 and TRBJ1-1; D call uncertain. CDR1 LNHDA and CDR2 SQIVND come from the germline V gene (reference sequence). The V gene lost 3 bases and the J gene lost 1 base, with 6 bases spanning the gap. The CDR3 is made up of 13 amino acids. The CDR3, as DNA: TGTGCCAGTAGTATTTCCCAGAACACTGAAGCTTTCTTT. As protein: CASSISQNTEAFF.

The chain is built from TRBV15 and TRBJ2-5; possibly TRBD1 for D (6 bases). Trimming took 1 base from V and 2 from J, leaving 11 bases between them. Per germline, CDR1 LNHNV and CDR2 YYDKDF (reference sequence). The CDR3 has 15 residues. The CDR3 coding sequence is TGTGCCACCAGCAGAGTAGGCCAGGGGCAAGAGACCCAGTACTTC. Protein: CATSRVGQGQETQYF. Full variable domain (rest looked up from reference TRBV15 and TRBJ2-5): DAMVIQNPRYQVTQFGKPVTLSCSQTLNHNVMYWYQQKSSQAPKLLFHYYDKDFNNEADTPDNFQSRRPNTSFCFLDIRSPGLGDTAMYLCATSRVGQGQETQYFGPGTRLLVL.

This rearrangement joins TRBV19 to TRBJ1-1, with 12 bases lining up with TRBD1. Germline CDR1 and CDR2: LNHDA and SQIVND (reference sequence). The trim removed 5 bases at V and 1 base at J, leaving 8 bases unmatched. CDR3 length equals 17 residues. This CDR3 reads CASSHLGQGAKNTEAFF. CDR3 sequence (DNA): TGTGCCAGTAGTCACCTGGGACAGGGGGCGAAGAACACTGAAGCTTTCTTT.

This clonotype was counted ten times or more. The V and J genes are TRBV5-1 and TRBJ2-1, with 7 bases fitting TRBD2. Germline CDR1 and CDR2: SGHRS and YFSETQ. CDR3 length equals 13 residues. The ends lost 7 bases at V and 3 bases at J; junction bases unmatched: 4. The CDR3 DNA reads as TGCGCCAGCGGGGGGGAAAACTACAATGAGCAGTTCTTC. It codes for CASGGENYNEQFF.

This clonotype was seen repeatedly, ten times or more. The rearrangement uses TRBV20-1 and TRBJ2-2, with D possibly being TRBD1 or TRBD2 (6 bases each). The V end was cut by 1 base, the J end by 5 bases, with 11 bases between. The CDR3 sequence is 14 residues long. Looked up from germline, CDR1 is DFQATT and CDR2 is SNEGSKA (reference sequence). For the CDR3, the DNA is TGCAGTGCTAGAGTAGGAGGGGGGACCGGGGAGCTGTTTTTT. It specifies CSARVGGGTGELFF.